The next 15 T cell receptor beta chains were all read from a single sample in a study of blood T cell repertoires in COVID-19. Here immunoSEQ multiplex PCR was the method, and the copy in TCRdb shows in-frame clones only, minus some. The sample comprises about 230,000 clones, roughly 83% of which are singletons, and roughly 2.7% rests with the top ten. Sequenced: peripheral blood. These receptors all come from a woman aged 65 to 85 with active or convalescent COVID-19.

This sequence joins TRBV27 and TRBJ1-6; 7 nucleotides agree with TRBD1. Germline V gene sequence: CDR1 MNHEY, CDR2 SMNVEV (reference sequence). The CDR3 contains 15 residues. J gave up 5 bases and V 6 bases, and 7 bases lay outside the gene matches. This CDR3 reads CASRPRQGDNSPLHF. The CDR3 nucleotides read TGTGCCAGCAGACCTCGACAGGGAGATAATTCACCCCTCCACTTT.

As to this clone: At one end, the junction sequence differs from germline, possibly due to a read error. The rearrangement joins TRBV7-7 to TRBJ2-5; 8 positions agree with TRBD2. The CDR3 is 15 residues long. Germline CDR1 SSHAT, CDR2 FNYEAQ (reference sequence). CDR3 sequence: CASSFLTGGAGAQYF. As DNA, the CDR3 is TGTGCTAGCAGCTTTCTTACGGGGGGGGCCGGGGCCCAGTACTTC. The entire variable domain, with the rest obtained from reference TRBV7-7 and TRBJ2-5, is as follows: GAGVSQSPRYKVTKRGQDVTLRCDPISSHATLYWYQQALGQGPEFLTYFNYEAQPDKSGLPSDRFSAERPEGSISTLTIQRTEQRDSAMYRCASSFLTGGAGAQYFGPGTRLLVL.

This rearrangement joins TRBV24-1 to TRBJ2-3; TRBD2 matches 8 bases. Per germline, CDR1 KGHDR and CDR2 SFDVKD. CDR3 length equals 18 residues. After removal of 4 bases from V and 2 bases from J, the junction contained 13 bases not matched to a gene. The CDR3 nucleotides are TGTGCCACCAGTGACCCAACCCGGGTAGCGGGAAACACAGATACGCAGTATTTT. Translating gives CATSDPTRVAGNTDTQYF.

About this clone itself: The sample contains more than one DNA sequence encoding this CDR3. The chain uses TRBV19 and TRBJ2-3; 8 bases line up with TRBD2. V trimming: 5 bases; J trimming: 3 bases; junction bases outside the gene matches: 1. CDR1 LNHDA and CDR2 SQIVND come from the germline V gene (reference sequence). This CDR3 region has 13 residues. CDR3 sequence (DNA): TGTGCCAGTAGTGCGGGAGGTACAGATACGCAGTATTTT. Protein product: CASSAGGTDTQYF.

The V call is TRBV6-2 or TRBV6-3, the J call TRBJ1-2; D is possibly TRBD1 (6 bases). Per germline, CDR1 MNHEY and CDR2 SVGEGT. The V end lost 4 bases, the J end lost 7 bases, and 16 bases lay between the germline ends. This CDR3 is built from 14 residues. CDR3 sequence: CASSSGTYTTGYTF. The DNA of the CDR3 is TGTGCCAGCAGTTCGGGGACATACACTACTGGCTACACCTTC.

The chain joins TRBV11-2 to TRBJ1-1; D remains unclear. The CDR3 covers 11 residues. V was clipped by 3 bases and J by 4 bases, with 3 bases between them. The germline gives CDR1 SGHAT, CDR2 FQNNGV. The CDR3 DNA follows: TGTGCCAGCAGCTTCTCCACTGAAGCTTTCTTT. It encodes CASSFSTEAFF. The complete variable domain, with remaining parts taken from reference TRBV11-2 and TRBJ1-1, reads EAGVAQSPRYKIIEKRQSVAFWCNPISGHATLYWYQQILGQGPKLLIQFQNNGVVDDSQLPKDRFSAERLKGVDSTLKIQPAKLEDSAVYLCASSFSTEAFFGQGTRLTVV.

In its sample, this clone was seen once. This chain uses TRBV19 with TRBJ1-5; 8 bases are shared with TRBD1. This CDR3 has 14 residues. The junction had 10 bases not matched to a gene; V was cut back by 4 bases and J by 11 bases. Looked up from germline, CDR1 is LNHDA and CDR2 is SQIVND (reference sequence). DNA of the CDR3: TGTGCCAGTAGTACCTCTGGGACAGGCGGATCCCAGCATTTT. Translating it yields CASSTSGTGGSQHF.

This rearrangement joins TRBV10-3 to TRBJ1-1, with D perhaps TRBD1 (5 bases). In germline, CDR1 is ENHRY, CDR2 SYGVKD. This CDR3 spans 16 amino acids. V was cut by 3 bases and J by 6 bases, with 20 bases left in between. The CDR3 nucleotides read TGTGCCATCAGTGAATTTTTCCGGGGGGATATACCTGAAGCTTTCTTT. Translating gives CAISEFFRGDIPEAFF.

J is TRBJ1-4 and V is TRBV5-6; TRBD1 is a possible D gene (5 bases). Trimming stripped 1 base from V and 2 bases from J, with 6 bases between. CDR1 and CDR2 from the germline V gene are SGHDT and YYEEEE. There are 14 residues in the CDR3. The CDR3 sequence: CASSLRGTNEKLFF. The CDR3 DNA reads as TGTGCCAGCAGCTTGCGGGGGACTAATGAAAAACTGTTTTTT. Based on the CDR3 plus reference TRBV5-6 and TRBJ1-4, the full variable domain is DAGVTQSPTHLIKTRGQQVTLRCSPKSGHDTVSWYQQALGQGPQFIFQYYEEEERQRGNFPDRFSGHQFPNYSSELNVNALLLGDSALYLCASSLRGTNEKLFFGSGTQLSVL.

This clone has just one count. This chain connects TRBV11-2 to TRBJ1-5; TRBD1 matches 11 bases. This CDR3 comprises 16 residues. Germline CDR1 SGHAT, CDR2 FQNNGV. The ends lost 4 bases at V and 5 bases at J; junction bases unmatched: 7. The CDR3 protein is CASSSGTGGGYQPQHF. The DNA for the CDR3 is TGTGCCAGCAGCTCCGGGACAGGGGGAGGTTATCAGCCCCAGCATTTT.

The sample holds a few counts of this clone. The chain's CDR3 is CASILGGGYEQYF. CDR3 bases: TGTGCCAGCATATTAGGGGGAGGGTACGAGCAGTACTTC. The chain links TRBV28 to TRBJ2-7; maybe TRBD2 (7 bases). The CDR3 runs to 13 residues. Trimming cost V 7 bases and J 4 bases, with 14 bases left between them. The germline V gene has CDR1 MDHEN and CDR2 SYDVKM.

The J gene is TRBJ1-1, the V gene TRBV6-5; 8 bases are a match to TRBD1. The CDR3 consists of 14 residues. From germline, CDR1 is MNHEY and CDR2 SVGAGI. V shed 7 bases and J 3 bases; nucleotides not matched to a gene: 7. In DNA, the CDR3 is TGTGCCAGCAAGTATCGGACAGGGTACACTGAAGCTTTCTTT. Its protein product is CASKYRTGYTEAFF.

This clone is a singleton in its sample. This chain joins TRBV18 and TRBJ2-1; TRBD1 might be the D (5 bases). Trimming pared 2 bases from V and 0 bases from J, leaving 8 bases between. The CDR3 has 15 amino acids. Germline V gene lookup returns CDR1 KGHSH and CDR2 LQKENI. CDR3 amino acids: CASSPRGISYNEQFF. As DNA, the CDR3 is TGTGCCAGCTCACCAAGGGGAATCTCCTACAATGAGCAGTTCTTC.

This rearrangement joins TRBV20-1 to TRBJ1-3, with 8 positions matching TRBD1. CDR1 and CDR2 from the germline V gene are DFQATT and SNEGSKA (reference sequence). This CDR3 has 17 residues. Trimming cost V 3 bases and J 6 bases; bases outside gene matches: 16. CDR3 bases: TGCAGTGCTAGTGGACCCCACCAGGACAGGGCGATAAACACCATATATTTT. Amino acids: CSASGPHQDRAINTIYF.

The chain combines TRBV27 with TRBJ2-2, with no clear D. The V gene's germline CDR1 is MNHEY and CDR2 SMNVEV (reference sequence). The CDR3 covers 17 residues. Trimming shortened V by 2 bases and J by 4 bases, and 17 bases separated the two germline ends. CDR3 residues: CASSLRLVAVGTGELFF. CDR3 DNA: TGTGCCAGCAGTTTAAGGCTAGTGGCTGTGGGCACCGGGGAGCTGTTTTTT.